Following are 5 T cell receptor beta chains from one sample sequenced in a study of identical twins. TCRdb processed the 5' RACE reads anew with MiXCR; each CDR3 protein has one entry. The sample includes around 480,000 distinct CDR3 sequences, more than 13% of them seen just once. This sample also belongs to another study, concerning yellow fever vaccine responses in identical twins.

The sequencing sample was made of CD4+ T cells sorted from blood. These receptors were taken from a woman aged 18-35 years in good health.

This sequence joins TRBV28 and TRBJ2-7; TRBD1 matches at 8 bases. Trimming cost V 8 bases and J 0 bases; bases outside gene matches: 6. The CDR3 length is 14 residues. Germline V lookup: CDR1 MDHEN, CDR2 SYDVKM. The CDR3 nucleotides are TGTGCCAGCTGTGACAGGGGCTACTCCTACGAGCAGTACTTC. As protein: CASCDRGYSYEQYF.

This clonotype is medium-sized in the sample. This rearrangement joins TRBV20-1 to TRBJ2-2; D tentatively reads TRBD1 or TRBD2 (5 bases each). Between the trimmed V and J ends, which lost 5 bases and 5 bases, there was a span of 12 bases. The length of the CDR3 is 13 residues. Per germline, CDR1 DFQATT and CDR2 SNEGSKA (reference sequence). The CDR3 DNA reads TGCAGTGCTTCGGGACCTGGGACCGGGGAGCTGTTTTTT. This gives the protein CSASGPGTGELFF.

This clonotype was recorded many times. The chain joins TRBV6-1 to TRBJ2-2; TRBD1 agrees at 12 bases. V gave up 4 bases and J gave up 6 bases; unmatched junction bases: 9. Germline loops: CDR1 MNHNS, CDR2 SASEGT. The CDR3 runs to 17 residues. The CDR3 DNA follows: TGTGCCAGCAGTGGGGGGACAGGGGGCGCTTTGGCCGGGGAGCTGTTTTTT. Protein sequence: CASSGGTGGALAGELFF.

There are a few counts of this clonotype. The CDR3 sequence: CSARVGYNSPLHF. CDR3 coding DNA: TGCAGTGCTAGAGTTGGATATAATTCACCCCTCCACTTT. This chain connects TRBV20-1 to TRBJ1-6; D uncertain. Germline V gene lookup returns CDR1 DFQATT and CDR2 SNEGSKA (reference sequence). Trimming removed 1 base at V and 4 bases at J, with 5 bases between. The CDR3 consists of 13 residues.

This chain connects TRBV9 to TRBJ2-5; TRBD2 matches 10 bases. V lost 0 bases, J lost 5 bases, and 7 bases stayed unmatched. The CDR3 is 16 amino acids. CDR1 and CDR2 from the germline V gene are SGDLS and YYNGEE. CDR3 region: CASSVGGLAGVETQYF. DNA for the CDR3: TGTGCCAGCAGCGTAGGGGGCCTAGCGGGAGTCGAGACCCAGTACTTC.